Below are 29 T cell receptor beta chains sequenced from a single sample in a study of T cell responses to AZD1222 COVID-19 vaccine. The protocol was immunoSEQ multiplex PCR, while the TCRdb copy is restricted to in-frame clones and leaves out a portion. The sample has approximately 42,000 clones; approximately 88% are singletons. Material: peripheral blood, obtained 28 days after the second AZD1222 dose. These receptor sequences come from an adult who received the AZD1222 COVID-19 vaccine.

CDR3 nucleotide sequence: TGTGCCTGGAGTGACAGAGAAAAACTGTTTTTT. It yields the protein CAWSDREKLFF. The rearrangement joins TRBV30 to TRBJ1-4, with D uncertain. Trimming removed 1 base from V and 8 bases from J, with 5 bases in between. The CDR3 is 11 amino acids. The germline CDR1 and CDR2 sequences are GTSNPN and SVGIG (reference sequence).

The chain couples TRBV2 to TRBJ1-2; D not resolved. The V end lost 0 bases, the J end lost 7 bases, and 9 bases lay between the germline ends. Looked up from germline, CDR1 is SNHLY and CDR2 is FYNNEI. The CDR3 loop spans 13 amino acids. The CDR3 sequence is CASSEAFTGGYTF. CDR3 in DNA: TGTGCCAGCAGTGAAGCCTTTACTGGTGGCTACACCTTC.

The chain is built from TRBV23-1 and TRBJ2-7; D is unclear. TRBV23-1 is designated an ORF whose function remains uncertain. This CDR3 contains 14 residues. V was clipped by 4 bases and J by 2 bases, with 12 bases between them. CDR3 amino acids: CASSRRRRTYEQYF. CDR3 DNA sequence: TGCGCCAGCAGTCGGCGGAGACGAACCTACGAGCAGTACTTC.

V gene TRBV3-1 (or the pseudogene TRBV3-2) combines with J gene TRBJ1-2; tentative D call: TRBD1 (5 bases). Between the trimmed V and J ends, which lost 10 bases and 4 bases, there was a span of 19 bases. Per the germline V gene, CDR1 is LGHDT and CDR2 is YNNKEL (reference sequence). This CDR3 comprises 14 residues. The CDR3 coding sequence is TGTGCCACCTCACCTGGGACTACTCCCTATGGCTACACCTTC. This translates into CATSPGTTPYGYTF.

This clone was seen more than once but under ten times. The chain carries TRBV9 and TRBJ1-4, with 8 bases aligning to TRBD1. CDR1 is SGDLS, CDR2 YYNGEE, per germline. This CDR3 contains 14 residues. J lost 4 bases, V lost 4 bases, and 3 bases had no gene match. The CDR3: CASSQQGGNEKLFF. CDR3 in DNA: TGTGCCAGCAGCCAACAGGGGGGTAATGAAAAACTGTTTTTT.

The rearrangement joins TRBV24-1 to TRBJ1-2; no clear D. Germline assignment: CDR1 KGHDR and CDR2 SFDVKD. The length of the CDR3 is 13 residues. Between the trimmed V and J ends, which lost 3 bases and 1 base, there was a span of 5 bases. The CDR3 DNA is TGTGCCACCAGTGATCCGGATAACTATGGCTACACCTTC. It encodes CATSDPDNYGYTF.

This clone was observed a single time. V usage is TRBV5-3 and J usage is TRBJ2-1; D is uncertain. TRBV5-3 is known as an ORF, though its function is uncertain. CDR3 length: 13 amino acids. Trimming removed 1 base at V and 4 bases at J, with 6 bases between. CDR3 sequence reads: CARSLSRYNEQFF. The CDR3, as DNA: TGTGCCAGAAGCTTGAGCCGGTACAATGAGCAGTTCTTC.

The gene calls are TRBV5-4 and TRBJ2-1, with 8 bases matching TRBD1. The CDR3 runs to 13 residues. Losses at the gene ends were 2 bases for V and 8 bases for J; bases not matched to a gene: 3. Looked up from germline, CDR1 is SGHNT and CDR2 is YYREEE (reference sequence). The CDR3 loop is CASSLQGGDEQFF. CDR3 in DNA: TGTGCCAGCAGCTTACAGGGGGGAGATGAGCAGTTCTTC.

The rearrangement uses TRBV6-1 and TRBJ1-2, with D hard to call. The CDR3 covers 13 residues. The V and J ends lost 2 bases and 5 bases respectively, with 9 bases between them. Germline V lookup: CDR1 MNHNS, CDR2 SASEGT. The CDR3 DNA sequence: TGTGCCAGCAGTGAACAACAGTCATATGGCTACACCTTC. It codes for CASSEQQSYGYTF.

The genes are TRBV7-9 and TRBJ2-7; no definite D call. The germline V gene has CDR1 SEHNR and CDR2 FQNEAQ (reference sequence). Trimming pared 4 bases from V and 3 bases from J, leaving 13 bases between. The CDR3 consists of 14 residues. CDR3 protein: CASSSNYGHYEQYF. DNA of the CDR3: TGTGCCAGCAGCTCCAACTATGGCCACTACGAGCAGTACTTC.

The chain links TRBV11-2 to TRBJ2-2; D is uncertain. Looked up from germline, CDR1 is SGHAT and CDR2 is FQNNGV. The ends were cut back, 1 base at V and 4 bases at J, with 13 bases in the middle. The CDR3 is 16 residues long. CDR3 sequence: CASSLGAGMGTGELFF. The DNA for the CDR3 is TGTGCCAGCAGCTTAGGGGCTGGGATGGGCACCGGGGAGCTGTTTTTT.

This chain joins TRBV27 and TRBJ1-1; D is ambiguous. The CDR3 spans 13 residues. V shed 5 bases and J shed 7 bases, with 14 bases lying between them. The germline V gene has CDR1 MNHEY and CDR2 SMNVEV (reference sequence). The CDR3 region has the DNA TGTGCCAGCAGTCCCCCCTGGGCAGGTGAAGCTTTCTTT. Its protein product is CASSPPWAGEAFF.

V is TRBV19 and J is TRBJ2-3, with D possibly TRBD2 on 5 matching bases. This CDR3 is built from 15 residues. V shed 4 bases and J shed 2 bases, with 13 bases lying between them. Germline values: CDR1 LNHDA, CDR2 SQIVND (reference sequence). For the CDR3, the DNA is TGTGCCAGTAGTAGTGGACTTTCAGACACAGATACGCAGTATTTT. It yields the protein CASSSGLSDTDTQYF.

The chain employs TRBV28 and TRBJ2-1; 9 positions match TRBD2. After removal of 4 bases from V and 4 bases from J, the junction contained 11 bases not matched to a gene. This CDR3 comprises 17 residues. From germline, CDR1 is MDHEN and CDR2 SYDVKM. The CDR3 DNA follows: TGTGCCAGCAGTTCCCAGGAGGGCGGGAGGGCTTACAATGAGCAGTTCTTC. Protein product: CASSSQEGGRAYNEQFF.

The genes are TRBV3-1 (or the pseudogene TRBV3-2) and TRBJ1-2, with 10 bases aligning to TRBD1. This CDR3 is built from 16 residues. CDR1 and CDR2 from the germline V gene are LGHDT and YNNKEL (reference sequence). The V segment lost 2 bases and the J segment 4 bases; nucleotides outside the gene matches: 7. CDR3 DNA sequence: TGTGCCAGCAGCCAAACCCGGACAGGGGGAGGCTATGGCTACACCTTC. It specifies CASSQTRTGGGYGYTF.

This CDR3 is CASRQTGVGSPLHF. The CDR3 DNA follows: TGTGCCAGCAGGCAGACAGGGGTCGGATCACCCCTCCACTTT. The V and J genes are TRBV6-5 and TRBJ1-6, with 8 nucleotides matching TRBD1. After removal of 6 bases from V and 10 bases from J, the junction contained 8 bases not matched to a gene. CDR1 is MNHEY, CDR2 SVGAGI, per germline. The CDR3 is 14 residues long.

The V and J genes are TRBV7-9 and TRBJ1-2; 7 nucleotides agree with TRBD1. Unmatched junction bases numbered 7, after V lost 5 bases and J lost 4 bases. CDR1 is SEHNR, CDR2 FQNEAQ, per germline (reference sequence). The CDR3 covers 14 residues. The CDR3 DNA reads as TGTGCCAGCAGCCCGACAGGGAATATCTATGGCTACACCTTC. It is translated as CASSPTGNIYGYTF. The whole variable domain, remainder taken from reference TRBV7-9 and TRBJ1-2, is DTGVSQNPRHKITKRGQNVTFRCDPISEHNRLYWYRQTLGQGPEFLTYFQNEAQLEKSRLLSDRFSAERPKGSFSTLEIQRTEQGDSAMYLCASSPTGNIYGYTFGSGTRLTVV.

This clone has a handful of counts. J is TRBJ2-7 and V is TRBV11-1; D perhaps matches TRBD1 (6 bases). The germline CDR1 and CDR2 sequences are SGHAT and FQDESV (reference sequence). Trimming shortened V by 3 bases and J by 2 bases, and 11 bases separated the two germline ends. The CDR3 covers 14 residues. CDR3 region: CASSFFGTPYEQYF. CDR3 sequence (DNA): TGTGCCAGCAGCTTTTTCGGGACACCCTACGAGCAGTACTTC.

The chain uses TRBV29-1 and TRBJ2-1; 10 bases align to TRBD2. The CDR3 has 16 amino acids. V lost 4 bases and J lost 7; bases outside the gene matches: 13. Germline CDR1 reads SQVTM; CDR2 reads ANQGSEA. DNA for the CDR3: TGCAGCGTTGTTCTTCCTAGCGGGGGAAGGGATAATGAGCAGTTCTTC. Encoded protein: CSVVLPSGGRDNEQFF.

The J gene is TRBJ2-5, the V gene TRBV5-1, with 7 positions matching TRBD1. V was clipped by 2 bases and J by 3 bases; unmatched bases: 1. Germline V CDR1 and CDR2: SGHRS, YFSETQ. The CDR3 runs to 13 residues. The CDR3 bases are TGCGCCAGCAGCTTAACAGGGGAAGAGACCCAGTACTTC. Protein sequence: CASSLTGEETQYF.

The V gene is TRBV12-3 or TRBV12-4, the J gene TRBJ2-3; D remains unclear. The CDR3 runs to 13 residues. Trimming stripped 3 bases from V and 6 bases from J, with 10 bases between. The CDR3 protein is CASSFGPGDTQYF. In DNA, the CDR3 is TGTGCCAGCAGTTTCGGTCCCGGGGATACGCAGTATTTT.

This rearrangement joins TRBV5-5 to TRBJ1-2; D not resolved. The CDR3 covers 13 residues. The germline gives CDR1 SGHKS, CDR2 YYEKEE (reference sequence). Trimming stripped 4 bases from V and 6 bases from J, with 13 bases between. As DNA, the CDR3 is TGTGCCAGCAGCCAACACAATAGGGATGGCTACACCTTC. It yields the protein CASSQHNRDGYTF.

The J gene is TRBJ1-2, the V gene TRBV3-1 (or the pseudogene TRBV3-2), with TRBD1 matching over 7 bases. CDR3 length equals 17 residues. Germline CDR1 LGHDT, CDR2 YNNKEL (reference sequence). V gave up 3 bases and J gave up 6 bases; unmatched junction bases: 16. The CDR3 DNA follows: TGTGCCAGCAGCCAGAGGGGGGGGACAGACAGCTACCATGGCTACACCTTC. As protein: CASSQRGGTDSYHGYTF.

The chain recombines TRBV5-6 with TRBJ2-7, with 13 bases fitting TRBD2. Germline V gene lookup returns CDR1 SGHDT and CDR2 YYEEEE. The junction had 10 bases not matched to a gene; V was cut back by 4 bases and J by 0 bases. The CDR3 runs to 18 residues. CDR3 amino acids: CASSKGLAGILSSYEQYF. The CDR3 nucleotides are TGTGCCAGCAGCAAGGGACTAGCGGGGATTTTGAGCTCCTACGAGCAGTACTTC.

The rearrangement uses TRBV11-2 and TRBJ2-3; 9 bases agree with TRBD2. Per the germline V gene, CDR1 is SGHAT and CDR2 is FQNNGV. This CDR3 is 16 amino acids long. V was clipped by 5 bases and J by 3 bases; unmatched bases: 9. In nucleotides, the CDR3 is TGTGCCAGCAGCCCAAAGCGGGAGGCCGCGACAGATACGCAGTATTTT. This translates into CASSPKREAATDTQYF.

This clone is a singleton in its sample. This chain joins TRBV27 and TRBJ1-1, with a tentative D call TRBD1 (5 bases). The CDR3 has 16 residues. Trimming removed 1 base at V and 4 bases at J, with 16 bases between. The germline CDR1 and CDR2 sequences are MNHEY and SMNVEV (reference sequence). The DNA of the CDR3 is TGTGCCAGCAGTTTATTGTTTAGGGGAGAATCCACTGAAGCTTTCTTT. Its translation is CASSLLFRGESTEAFF.

J is TRBJ2-7 and V is TRBV7-2, with 7 nucleotides matching TRBD1. The CDR3 loop spans 15 amino acids. The J segment lost 3 bases and the V segment lost 4 bases, leaving 9 bases of the junction unmatched. Germline-derived CDR1 and CDR2 are SGHTA and FQGNSA. CDR3 in amino acids: CASSSTDRARYEQYF. The CDR3 DNA sequence: TGTGCCAGCAGCTCCACCGACAGGGCCCGCTACGAGCAGTACTTC.

This clone came up once. This chain joins TRBV3-1 (or the pseudogene TRBV3-2) and TRBJ2-7; 9 nucleotides match TRBD2. The CDR3 is 15 residues long. Germline-derived CDR1 and CDR2 are LGHDT and YNNKEL (reference sequence). Trimming took 1 base from V and 2 from J; bases not matched to a gene: 3. In DNA form, the CDR3 reads TGTGCCAGCAGCCAAGGACTAGCGGCCACCTACGAGCAGTACTTC. Translating it yields CASSQGLAATYEQYF.

The J gene is TRBJ2-5, the V gene TRBV7-9; 10 bases fit TRBD2. V dropped 5 bases and J dropped 0; count of bases not matched to a gene: 9. CDR3 size: 17 residues. The germline CDR1 and CDR2 sequences are SEHNR and FQNEAQ (reference sequence). The CDR3: CASSLSWTSGHQETQYF. DNA of the CDR3: TGTGCCAGCAGCCTCTCCTGGACTAGCGGTCACCAAGAGACCCAGTACTTC.